Below are 17 T cell receptor beta chains sequenced from a single sample in a study of cytomegalovirus exposure and HLA in healthy donors. Produced via immunoSEQ multiplex PCR; TCRdb's table is partial and in-frame only. This sample carries 85,000 to 90,000 clones, around 96% of them seen once, and the ten largest clones take more than 0.65%. The sample consisted of PBMCs. These receptors were taken from a man between 18 and 35 years old in good health and CMV-seronegative.

The chain joins TRBV10-1 to TRBJ1-1; TRBD1 aligns across 8 bases. Germline V gene sequence: CDR1 WNHNN, CDR2 SYGVQD (reference sequence). The V segment lost 3 bases and the J segment 2 bases; nucleotides outside the gene matches: 5. The CDR3 is 15 amino acids. CDR3 in DNA: TGCGCCAGCAGTGATCACAGGGGGAGAAACACTGAAGCTTTCTTT. It translates to CASSDHRGRNTEAFF.

This clone was picked up one time. V and J are TRBV4-1 and TRBJ1-5; D not resolved. CDR3 size: 15 residues. V lost 1 base, J lost 8 bases, and 15 bases lay in between. The germline V gene encodes CDR1 MGHRA and CDR2 YSYEKL. CDR3 DNA: TGCGCCAGCAGCCAAGGCCCCCAGAAGTTTGAGCCCCAGCATTTT. Translated, it gives CASSQGPQKFEPQHF.

The V and J genes are TRBV29-1 and TRBJ2-1; 7 positions match TRBD2. The CDR3 runs to 17 residues. CDR1 and CDR2 (germline): SQVTM, ANQGSEA. After removal of 6 bases from V and 1 base from J, the junction contained 15 bases not matched to a gene. Written as DNA, the CDR3 is TGCAGCGTGGCCCGTCTAGCGGAAATCAGGTCCTACAATGAGCAGTTCTTC. Protein product: CSVARLAEIRSYNEQFF.

J is TRBJ1-1 and V is TRBV27, with D perhaps TRBD1 (6 bases). Germline V gives CDR1 MNHEY, CDR2 SMNVEV (reference sequence). V gave up 7 bases and J gave up 4 bases, with 13 bases separating them. This CDR3 has 13 amino acids. As DNA, the CDR3 is TGTGCCAGCACGTACAGGGTTGGCACTGAAGCTTTCTTT. Amino acid sequence: CASTYRVGTEAFF.

The chain combines TRBV27 with TRBJ2-7; no firm D call. Per the germline V gene, CDR1 is MNHEY and CDR2 is SMNVEV (reference sequence). Deletions cut 7 bases from V and 7 bases from J, with 17 bases between. The CDR3 covers 13 residues. CDR3 sequence (DNA): TGTGCCAGCAAACTGACCCGGGTGTGGGAGCAGTACTTC. Protein sequence: CASKLTRVWEQYF.

V is TRBV16 and J is TRBJ2-7; 7 positions agree with TRBD1. Germline V gene data show CDR1 as KGHSY and CDR2 as FQNENV. The J segment lost 4 bases and the V segment lost 4 bases, leaving 4 bases of the junction unmatched. CDR3 length: 13 amino acids. This CDR3 is CASSPLQGYEQYF. Here the CDR3 DNA reads TGTGCCAGCAGCCCTTTACAGGGGTACGAGCAGTACTTC.

As DNA, the CDR3 is TGCGCCAGCAGTCACGGCCCGCCAGAGGAGAAAATATCTGGAAACACCATATATTTT. This encodes CASSHGPPEEKISGNTIYF. The chain links TRBV4-1 to TRBJ1-3; D unclear. V lost 6 bases, J lost 1 base, and 25 bases lay in between. Germline V gives CDR1 MGHRA, CDR2 YSYEKL. The CDR3 totals 19 residues.

CDR3 loop: CASSMRERRETQYF. As DNA, the CDR3 is TGTGCCAGTAGTATGCGGGAGAGGCGAGAGACCCAGTACTTC. The chain joins TRBV19 to TRBJ2-5; 7 bases agree with TRBD2. The CDR3 has 14 residues. Germline CDR1 LNHDA, CDR2 SQIVND (reference sequence). Unmatched junction bases numbered 5, after V lost 3 bases and J lost 4 bases.

The chain recombines TRBV28 with TRBJ2-7, with 9 bases aligning to TRBD2. The germline V gene encodes CDR1 MDHEN and CDR2 SYDVKM. This CDR3 has 17 residues. The V segment lost 5 bases and the J segment 6 bases; nucleotides outside the gene matches: 17. CDR3 sequence: CASSPHRSSGTRGEQYF. CDR3 DNA: TGTGCCAGCAGTCCTCATCGATCTAGCGGGACTCGGGGCGAGCAGTACTTC.

The chain uses TRBV6-4 and TRBJ2-7; the match to TRBD2 covers 9 bases. This CDR3 contains 13 residues. The germline CDR1 and CDR2 sequences are MRHNA and SNTAGT. V lost 7 bases, J lost 2 bases, and 3 bases stayed unmatched. The CDR3 DNA is TGTGCCAGCAAACTAGCGGGCACCTACGAGCAGTACGTC. Translation: CASKLAGTYEQYV.

The chain uses TRBV6-6 and TRBJ1-1; D gene ambiguous. This CDR3 is 16 amino acids long. V gave up 2 bases and J gave up 0 bases, with 13 bases separating them. In germline, CDR1 is MNHNY, CDR2 SVGAGI (reference sequence). Here the CDR3 DNA reads TGTGCCAGCAGTTACGGTTTGGTTTCTATGAACACTGAAGCTTTCTTT. Residues: CASSYGLVSMNTEAFF.

The chain has TRBV30 and TRBJ1-3; D unclear. The V end lost 3 bases, the J end lost 0 bases, and 12 bases lay between the germline ends. The germline V gene encodes CDR1 GTSNPN and CDR2 SVGIG (reference sequence). This CDR3 spans 15 amino acids. The CDR3 coding sequence is TGTGCCTGGAGAAGCGGACTATACTCTGGAAACACCATATATTTT. Translation gives CAWRSGLYSGNTIYF.

The V and J genes are TRBV19 and TRBJ2-1; 7 bases line up with TRBD1. Germline loops: CDR1 LNHDA, CDR2 SQIVND (reference sequence). The CDR3 totals 15 residues. Trimming removed 4 bases from V and 2 bases from J; junction bases left unmatched: 5. The CDR3 bases are TGTGCCAGTAGTAGGTTACAGGGGACCTACAATGAGCAGTTCTTC. Its protein is CASSRLQGTYNEQFF.

This chain uses TRBV6-6 with TRBJ1-5; no clear D gene. Germline CDR1 is MNHNY and CDR2 is SVGAGI (reference sequence). The CDR3 consists of 12 residues. V lost 2 bases and J 5 bases, leaving 4 bases between the germline ends. CDR3 nucleotides: TGTGCCAGCAGTTACCCTGATCAGCCCCAGCATTTT. This codes for CASSYPDQPQHF.

V gene TRBV13 combines with J gene TRBJ2-5; possible D gene TRBD2, 6 bases. The CDR3 contains 12 residues. The V gene lost 3 bases and the J gene lost 5 bases, with 7 bases spanning the gap. Germline V lookup: CDR1 PRHDT, CDR2 FYEKMQ (reference sequence). The CDR3 nucleotides are TGTGCCAGCAGCTTTGCGGGGGAGACCCAGTACTTC. Translating it yields CASSFAGETQYF.

The chain links TRBV30 to TRBJ2-3; 8 positions agree with TRBD1. J gave up 4 bases and V 2 bases, and 8 bases lay outside the gene matches. Germline lookup yields CDR1 GTSNPN and CDR2 SVGIG (reference sequence). This CDR3 region has 15 residues. Here the CDR3 DNA reads TGTGCCTGGAGTCGCAGACAGGGGTTCCCAGATACGCAGTATTTT. It encodes CAWSRRQGFPDTQYF. Full variable domain (rest looked up from reference TRBV30 and TRBJ2-3): SQTIHQWPATLVQPVGSPLSLECTVEGTSNPNLYWYRQAAGRGLQLLFYSVGIGQISSEVPQNLSASRPQDRQFILSSKKLLLSDSGFYLCAWSRRQGFPDTQYFGPGTRLTVL.

This clone was detected only a few times. This chain uses TRBV13 with TRBJ2-7, with TRBD1 identical over 11 bases. Germline V gene lookup returns CDR1 PRHDT and CDR2 FYEKMQ (reference sequence). The J segment lost 7 bases and the V segment lost 4 bases, leaving 18 bases of the junction unmatched. This CDR3 contains 18 residues. In nucleotides, the CDR3 is TGTGCCAGCAGCTACCGGTCGGTTTCCGGGACAGGGGGGTTGGAGCAGTACTTC. This sequence encodes CASSYRSVSGTGGLEQYF.